Below are 29 T cell receptor beta chains sequenced from a single sample in a study of CD8+ T cells in alopecia areata. Specified treatment: oral pan-JAK inhibitor, 5-10 mg twice daily. Investigators isolated RNA and reverse transcribed it into cDNA to act as the sequencing template. Clones were sequenced by immunoSEQ multiplex PCR, and TCRdb holds only the in-frame ones, with some missing. The sample lists approximately 140,000 clones; 85% to 90% were seen once. This specimen was CD8+ T cells sorted from blood, taken at week 4, from a patient treated with tofacitinib. The receptors shown here come from a human donor with alopecia areata.

The chain employs TRBV2 and TRBJ2-3, with D perhaps matching TRBD1 (6 bases). Germline V gene lookup returns CDR1 SNHLY and CDR2 FYNNEI. Trimming took off 9 bases at V and 2 bases at J, with 9 bases between the two ends. The CDR3 is 12 amino acids. CDR3 DNA sequence: TGTGCCAGGACAGGTACCACAGATACGCAGTATTTT. Protein product: CARTGTTDTQYF. Using reference TRBV2 and TRBJ2-3 for the parts outside the CDR3, the full variable domain is EPEVTQTPSHQVTQMGQEVILRCVPISNHLYFYWYRQILGQKVEFLVSFYNNEISEKSEIFDDQFSVERPDGSNFTLKIRSTKLEDSAMYFCARTGTTDTQYFGPGTRLTVL.

This chain links TRBV4-1 with TRBJ2-2, with 9 bases matching TRBD1. Per the germline V gene, CDR1 is MGHRA and CDR2 is YSYEKL. J gave up 2 bases and V 4 bases, and 5 bases lay outside the gene matches. The CDR3 length is 16 residues. In DNA form, the CDR3 reads TGCGCCAGCAGCCTAGGACAGGGGTTAAACACCGGGGAGCTGTTTTTT. Protein sequence: CASSLGQGLNTGELFF.

As to this clone: Other nucleotide sequences from this sample produce the same CDR3. The rearrangement joins TRBV27 to TRBJ2-1; 11 positions agree with TRBD2. Looked up from germline, CDR1 is MNHEY and CDR2 is SMNVEV (reference sequence). The CDR3 covers 15 residues. With V trimmed by 4 bases and J by 4 bases, 3 bases remained unmatched. CDR3 sequence (DNA): TGTGCCAGCAGTTCCGGGACTAGCGGTTACAATGAGCAGTTCTTC. It translates to CASSSGTSGYNEQFF.

The V call is TRBV19, the J call TRBJ2-3; perhaps TRBD2 as D (6 bases). V shed 5 bases and J shed 11 bases, with 17 bases lying between them. Germline V gives CDR1 LNHDA, CDR2 SQIVND (reference sequence). This CDR3 is built from 13 residues. CDR3 residues: CASSLGLLGGQYF. The CDR3 bases are TGTGCCAGTAGTCTGGGACTTCTAGGCGGGCAGTATTTT.

The chain recombines TRBV2 with TRBJ2-1, with D maybe TRBD2 (5 bases). The CDR3 covers 12 residues. Trimming shortened V by 10 bases and J by 3 bases, and 10 bases separated the two germline ends. Germline CDR1 and CDR2: SNHLY and FYNNEI. In DNA, the CDR3 is TGTGCCACCCCGGGGAGCTACAATGAGCAGTTCTTC. Its protein product is CATPGSYNEQFF.

The CDR3 DNA sequence: TGTGCCAGCAGCCCCCAGGGCGGCCACGAGCAGTTCTTC. It codes for CASSPQGGHEQFF. The chain is built from TRBV14 and TRBJ2-1, with D maybe TRBD1 (5 bases). In germline, CDR1 is SGHDN, CDR2 FVKESK. The CDR3 is made up of 13 amino acids. V was trimmed by 4 bases and J by 10 bases, leaving 14 bases between them.

This clone was seen a handful of times. The chain is built from TRBV7-2 and TRBJ2-2; D tentatively fits TRBD1 or TRBD2 (5 bases each). CDR3 length: 14 residues. In germline, CDR1 is SGHTA, CDR2 FQGNSA. The V end lost 2 bases, the J end lost 6 bases, and 10 bases lay between the germline ends. Here the CDR3 reads CASSLWGSAGELFF. Here the CDR3 DNA reads TGTGCCAGCAGCTTATGGGGGAGCGCCGGGGAGCTGTTTTTT. The full variable domain, its missing parts supplied by reference TRBV7-2 and TRBJ2-2, is GAGVSQSPSNKVTEKGKDVELRCDPISGHTALYWYRQSLGQGLEFLIYFQGNSAPDKSGLPSDRFSAERTGGSVSTLTIQRTQQEDSAVYLCASSLWGSAGELFFGEGSRLTVL.

This chain joins TRBV12-5 and TRBJ1-1, with TRBD1 as a possible D gene (5 bases). Germline lookup yields CDR1 LGHNT and CDR2 FRNRAP. Trimming removed 0 bases at V and 6 bases at J, with 11 bases between. The CDR3 contains 14 residues. CDR3 nucleotide sequence: TGTGCTAGTGGTTTGGTACTTAGGGGCTCTGAAGCTTTCTTT. Protein product: CASGLVLRGSEAFF.

The chain joins TRBV29-1 to TRBJ1-2, with D unclear. V lost 5 bases, J lost 6 bases, and 7 bases lay in between. The germline V gene encodes CDR1 SQVTM and CDR2 ANQGSEA. CDR3 length: 10 amino acids. The CDR3 region is CSVLEDGYTF. CDR3 DNA: TGCAGCGTTCTCGAGGATGGCTACACCTTC.

The V call is TRBV9, the J call TRBJ2-1; 11 bases agree with TRBD2. V lost 3 bases to trimming and J lost 8 bases; unmatched junction nucleotides: 7. There are 15 residues in the CDR3. CDR1 is SGDLS and CDR2 is YYNGEE in the germline V gene. CDR3 protein: CASSATSGSSDEQFF. CDR3 nucleotides: TGTGCCAGCAGCGCTACTAGCGGGAGTTCTGATGAGCAGTTCTTC.

The chain is built from TRBV9 and TRBJ1-5; D is perhaps TRBD1 (6 bases). The ends were cut back, 3 bases at V and 3 bases at J, with 10 bases in the middle. CDR1 is SGDLS and CDR2 is YYNGEE in the germline V gene. The CDR3 runs 14 residues. The CDR3 sequence is CASSGGLANQPQHF. For the CDR3, the DNA is TGTGCCAGCAGCGGGGGGCTCGCCAATCAGCCCCAGCATTTT.

The genes are TRBV2 and TRBJ2-7, with D possibly TRBD2 on 6 matching bases. The CDR3 is 14 residues long. Looked up from germline, CDR1 is SNHLY and CDR2 is FYNNEI. The V end was cut by 3 bases, the J end by 3 bases, with 12 bases between. The CDR3 is CASSDLADFYEQYF. CDR3 coding DNA: TGTGCCAGCAGTGATTTAGCGGACTTCTACGAGCAGTACTTC.

The chain is built from TRBV13 and TRBJ2-1; 10 nucleotides line up with TRBD1. The CDR3 covers 17 residues. In germline, CDR1 is PRHDT, CDR2 FYEKMQ (reference sequence). The junction had 5 bases not matched to a gene; V was cut back by 3 bases and J by 0 bases. The CDR3 DNA is TGTGCCAGCAGCTTGGGACAGGGGTTTAGCTCCTACAATGAGCAGTTCTTC. Residues: CASSLGQGFSSYNEQFF. The variable domain in full, completed from reference TRBV13 and TRBJ2-1, reads AAGVIQSPRHLIKEKRETATLKCYPIPRHDTVYWYQQGPGQDPQFLISFYEKMQSDKGSIPDRFSAQQFSDYHSELNMSSLELGDSALYFCASSLGQGFSSYNEQFFGPGTRLTVL.

The chain employs TRBV29-1 and TRBJ2-7, with 11 positions matching TRBD1. CDR1 is SQVTM and CDR2 is ANQGSEA in the germline V gene. The CDR3 contains 15 residues. With V trimmed by 3 bases and J by 4 bases, 8 bases remained unmatched. CDR3 DNA: TGCAGCGTTGAGACTCGGGACAGGGGGAGTTACGAGCAGTACTTC. It specifies CSVETRDRGSYEQYF.

The chain joins TRBV19 to TRBJ2-3; unclear D gene. The germline gives CDR1 LNHDA, CDR2 SQIVND (reference sequence). This CDR3 has 15 amino acids. V lost 4 bases to trimming and J lost 6 bases, with 17 bases between them. Here the CDR3 reads CASSRSGYRVDTQYF. CDR3 DNA sequence: TGTGCCAGTAGTAGGTCCGGGTATCGGGTGGATACGCAGTATTTT.

The rearrangement links TRBV6-1 to TRBJ1-1; D is perhaps TRBD1 (5 bases). The V gene lost 2 bases and the J gene lost 1 base, with 11 bases spanning the gap. There are 15 residues in the CDR3. Germline V gene lookup returns CDR1 MNHNS and CDR2 SASEGT. The CDR3 loop reads CASSEWPGSNTEAFF. CDR3 coding DNA: TGTGCCAGCAGTGAATGGCCAGGGTCGAACACTGAAGCTTTCTTT.

The chain combines TRBV7-9 with TRBJ1-2, with TRBD1 identical over 8 bases. The CDR3 has 15 residues. Germline-derived CDR1 and CDR2 are SEHNR and FQNEAQ (reference sequence). V lost 3 bases, J lost 1 base, and 4 bases stayed unmatched. CDR3 amino acids: CASSLGTGDNYGYTF. The DNA of the CDR3 is TGTGCCAGCAGCTTGGGGACAGGTGATAACTATGGCTACACCTTC.

This clone appeared once. This chain links TRBV30 with TRBJ2-1; TRBD2 matches at 10 bases. The CDR3 length is 17 residues. Germline V gene sequence: CDR1 GTSNPN, CDR2 SVGIG (reference sequence). Germline trimming cut 3 bases from V and 0 bases from J; bases unmatched to any gene: 8. The CDR3 here is CAWRFWTSGFSYNEQFF. The CDR3 nucleotides read TGTGCCTGGAGATTTTGGACTAGCGGCTTCTCCTACAATGAGCAGTTCTTC.

The chain carries TRBV5-4 and TRBJ2-5; no firm D call. CDR3 length: 13 residues. V was clipped by 0 bases and J by 1 base, with 4 bases between them. Germline assignment: CDR1 SGHNT and CDR2 YYREEE (reference sequence). The CDR3 is CASSLDSQETQYF. DNA for the CDR3: TGTGCCAGCAGCTTGGACAGCCAAGAGACCCAGTACTTC. Full variable domain (remainder filled in from reference TRBV5-4 and TRBJ2-5): ETGVTQSPTHLIKTRGQQVTLRCSSQSGHNTVSWYQQALGQGPQFIFQYYREEENGRGNFPPRFSGLQFPNYSSELNVNALELDDSALYLCASSLDSQETQYFGPGTRLLVL.

The gene calls are TRBV5-6 and TRBJ2-7; a possible D gene is TRBD1 (5 bases). Trimming removed 4 bases from V and 3 bases from J, with 11 bases in between. Per germline, CDR1 SGHDT and CDR2 YYEEEE. This CDR3 comprises 13 residues. The CDR3 reads CASSPVDSYEQYF. The CDR3 bases are TGTGCCAGCAGCCCCGTCGACAGCTACGAGCAGTACTTC.

V is TRBV5-1 and J is TRBJ2-7; D is unclear. The germline CDR1 and CDR2 sequences are SGHRS and YFSETQ. V was cut by 4 bases and J by 5 bases, with 16 bases left in between. CDR3 size: 14 residues. Here the CDR3 reads CASSLGMGSDEQYF. The CDR3 bases are TGCGCCAGCAGCCTGGGGATGGGGTCCGACGAGCAGTACTTC.

The rearrangement joins TRBV30 to TRBJ1-1; D perhaps matches TRBD1 (6 bases). Germline values: CDR1 GTSNPN, CDR2 SVGIG (reference sequence). Deletions cut 3 bases from V and 5 bases from J, with 13 bases between. CDR3 length: 13 residues. The CDR3 sequence is CAWSPQGLTEAFF. CDR3 nucleotides: TGTGCCTGGAGCCCACAGGGATTAACTGAAGCTTTCTTT.

The chain uses TRBV29-1 and TRBJ1-1, with D hard to call. Looked up from germline, CDR1 is SQVTM and CDR2 is ANQGSEA. This CDR3 comprises 13 residues. With 6 bases removed from V and 6 bases from J, the gap between germline ends came to 17 bases. The chain's CDR3 is CSVLTVQLAEAFF. In DNA form, the CDR3 reads TGCAGCGTGCTAACGGTCCAACTCGCTGAAGCTTTCTTT.

The V call is TRBV29-1, the J call TRBJ2-7, with TRBD1 identical over 11 bases. The CDR3 has 16 residues. The germline CDR1 and CDR2 sequences are SQVTM and ANQGSEA. The V and J ends lost 6 bases and 6 bases, in that order; junction bases with no gene match: 16. For the CDR3, the DNA is TGCAGCGTGTACCAGGGACAGGGGGAGTTCGTTGCCGAGCAGTACTTC. Translation: CSVYQGQGEFVAEQYF.

V is TRBV27 and J is TRBJ2-7; 8 nucleotides align to TRBD2. The CDR3 loop spans 16 amino acids. CDR1 and CDR2 from the germline V gene are MNHEY and SMNVEV (reference sequence). V trimming: 4 bases; J trimming: 1 base; junction bases outside the gene matches: 9. In nucleotides, the CDR3 is TGTGCCAGCAGTTCCACACCGGGACTAGATTCCTACGAGCAGTACTTC. Amino acids: CASSSTPGLDSYEQYF.

In this sample, this clone turned up a few times. The chain combines TRBV13 with TRBJ2-7; perhaps TRBD2 as D (6 bases). Germline assignment: CDR1 PRHDT and CDR2 FYEKMQ (reference sequence). Trimming removed 5 bases at V and 3 bases at J, with 8 bases between. The length of the CDR3 is 12 residues. The DNA for the CDR3 is TGTGCCAGCAGCCCCGGGAGCTACGAGCAGTACTTC. Its protein is CASSPGSYEQYF.

V usage is TRBV11-2 and J usage is TRBJ2-7; 9 bases are shared with TRBD2. This CDR3 has 16 residues. The germline CDR1 and CDR2 sequences are SGHAT and FQNNGV. Losses at the gene ends were 6 bases for V and 1 base for J; bases not matched to a gene: 10. CDR3: CASSRIAGDRSYEQYF. Here the CDR3 DNA reads TGTGCCAGCAGTCGAATAGCGGGGGACCGATCCTACGAGCAGTACTTC.

V usage is TRBV27 and J usage is TRBJ2-2, with D uncertain. The CDR3 runs 13 residues. Trimming removed 2 bases at V and 7 bases at J, with 8 bases between. Germline values: CDR1 MNHEY, CDR2 SMNVEV (reference sequence). CDR3 sequence: CASSLVRSGELFF. In nucleotides, the CDR3 is TGTGCCAGCAGTTTAGTGCGGAGCGGGGAGCTGTTTTTT.

This clone was detected only once. The rearrangement links TRBV5-4 to TRBJ2-7; no definite D call. Germline V lookup: CDR1 SGHNT, CDR2 YYREEE (reference sequence). The CDR3 spans 13 residues. Deletions cut 2 bases from V and 0 bases from J, with 6 bases between. CDR3 residues: CASSFKGSYEQYF. CDR3 sequence (DNA): TGTGCCAGCAGCTTCAAAGGCTCCTACGAGCAGTACTTC.